This TCR beta chain comes out of a study of blood T cell repertoires in COVID-19. Study overall: Some COVID-19 samples were acute and others convalescent; all came from the United States, Italy and Spain.

Trimming cost V 2 bases and J 8 bases, with 13 bases left between them. The germline V gene has CDR1 SNHLY and CDR2 FYNNEI. This CDR3 has 14 amino acids. This clone came up a few times. Sequenced by immunoSEQ multiplex PCR; TCRdb stores in-frame clones only, minus some. Of roughly 190,000 clones listed, around 83% are singletons. The sequencing sample was made of peripheral blood. The V call is TRBV2, the J call TRBJ2-1; D may be TRBD1 (7 bases). The sequence was collected from a woman in her 40s with acute or convalescent COVID-19. The CDR3 loop reads CASSEQGGVYEQFF. As DNA, the CDR3 is TGTGCCAGCAGTGAACAGGGGGGCGTCTATGAGCAGTTCTTC.